Below are 17 T cell receptor beta chains sequenced from a single sample in a study of regulatory T cells in long-lasting Graves disease. The time point was: persistent/refractory GD, antithyroid drugs over 5 years with positive TRAb. Extracted PBMC RNA gave rise to the TCR library. Arm-PCR of CDR3 regions and iRepertoire HTBI primers were the basis on which TCR beta libraries were built. TCRdb ran MiXCR on the multiplex PCR reads and lists one entry per CDR3 protein. The sample consists of about 430,000 distinct CDR3 sequences, under 25% of them appearing once. This sample comprised peripheral blood mononuclear cells (PBMCs), obtained when the disease was refractory, from a patient treated with antithyroid drugs. Receptors were obtained from a female donor with Graves disease.

As for this clonotype: One end of the junction fails to match germline, which may point to a read error. The V gene is TRBV27, the J gene TRBJ2-2; tentative D call: TRBD2 (8 bases). The CDR3 consists of 14 residues. The V gene's germline CDR1 is MNHEY and CDR2 SMNVEV (reference sequence). CDR3 region: CATLSGRGGGELVF. The CDR3 nucleotides are TGTGCCACCCTGAGCGGGAGAGGGGGCGGGGAGCTGGTTTTT.

This clonotype was counted at least ten times. The chain joins TRBV28 to TRBJ2-7, with a possible D match to TRBD1 (5 bases). The ends were cut back, 10 bases at V and 1 base at J, with 14 bases in the middle. Looked up from germline, CDR1 is MDHEN and CDR2 is SYDVKM. This CDR3 comprises 13 residues. The CDR3 nucleotides are TGTGCCACGACGCCAGGGCCATCCTACGAGCAGTACTTC. Amino acid sequence: CATTPGPSYEQYF. The entire variable domain, with the rest obtained from reference TRBV28 and TRBJ2-7, is as follows: DVKVTQSSRYLVKRTGEKVFLECVQDMDHENMFWYRQDPGLGLRLIYFSYDVKMKEKGDIPEGYSVSREKKERFSLILESASTNQTSMYLCATTPGPSYEQYFGPGTRLTVT.

As DNA, the CDR3 is TGTGCCAGCAGTTTACGGAGGGGCAGCTCCTACAATGAGCAGTTCTTC. It translates to CASSLRRGSSYNEQFF. The chain links TRBV27 to TRBJ2-1, with D possibly matching TRBD2 (6 bases). The CDR3 has 16 amino acids. The ends were cut back, 2 bases at V and 0 bases at J, with 11 bases in the middle. Per germline, CDR1 MNHEY and CDR2 SMNVEV (reference sequence).

This clonotype was seen a few times. The CDR3 region has the DNA TGTGCCAGCAGTTTAGGGAGCCCCGTATATGGCTACACCTTC. Protein: CASSLGSPVYGYTF. J is TRBJ1-2 and V is TRBV12-3 or TRBV12-4; D unclear. The ends were cut back, 1 base at V and 5 bases at J, with 11 bases in the middle. CDR3 length: 14 amino acids.

In its sample, this clonotype was seen many times. The J gene is TRBJ2-1, the V gene TRBV5-5, with a possible D match to TRBD1 (6 bases). V lost 0 bases, J lost 3 bases, and 10 bases lay in between. The CDR3 has 15 residues. CDR1 SGHKS and CDR2 YYEKEE come from the germline V gene (reference sequence). CDR3 residues: CASSLEGDHYNEQFF. The CDR3 DNA is TGTGCCAGCAGCTTGGAGGGGGACCACTACAATGAGCAGTTCTTC. The variable domain in full, completed from reference TRBV5-5 and TRBJ2-1, reads DAGVTQSPTHLIKTRGQQVTLRCSPISGHKSVSWYQQVLGQGPQFIFQYYEKEERGRGNFPDRFSARQFPNYSSELNVNALLLGDSALYLCASSLEGDHYNEQFFGPGTRLTVL.

This clonotype has more than one count but fewer than ten. This chain joins TRBV20-1 and TRBJ2-5, with D unclear. The V end was cut by 2 bases, the J end by 5 bases, with 15 bases between. The CDR3 covers 14 residues. The germline V gene has CDR1 DFQATT and CDR2 SNEGSKA (reference sequence). The CDR3 region is CSARPGPSLETQYF. In nucleotides, the CDR3 is TGCAGTGCTAGACCGGGTCCCAGCCTGGAGACCCAGTACTTC.

About this clonotype: This could be a read error, since a much larger clone is one nucleotide away. This sequence joins TRBV28 and TRBJ1-5, with D maybe TRBD1 (5 bases). The CDR3 is made up of 16 amino acids. Germline-derived CDR1 and CDR2 are MDHEN and SYDVKM. The CDR3, as DNA: TGTGCCAGCAGTTTAAAGACAGAACTTAGCAATCAGTCCCAGCATTTT. This translates into CASSLKTELSNQSQHF.

This chain links TRBV28 with TRBJ1-1, with D possibly TRBD1 on 5 matching bases. With 10 bases removed from V and 2 bases from J, the gap between germline ends came to 14 bases. This CDR3 has 13 residues. CDR1 MDHEN and CDR2 SYDVKM come from the germline V gene. CDR3 nucleotides: TGTGCCACCGTCGTGGGACCCAACACTGAAGCTTTCTTT. This encodes CATVVGPNTEAFF. Full variable domain (rest looked up from reference TRBV28 and TRBJ1-1): DVKVTQSSRYLVKRTGEKVFLECVQDMDHENMFWYRQDPGLGLRLIYFSYDVKMKEKGDIPEGYSVSREKKERFSLILESASTNQTSMYLCATVVGPNTEAFFGQGTRLTVV.

The rearrangement links TRBV19 to TRBJ2-7; 7 nucleotides align to TRBD1. The CDR3 is 15 amino acids. The V gene's germline CDR1 is LNHDA and CDR2 SQIVND (reference sequence). The V gene end was trimmed by 2 bases and the J gene end by 0 bases; junction bases not matched to a gene: 4. The CDR3 is CASSIRQGASYEQYF. The CDR3 coding sequence is TGTGCCAGTAGTATACGACAGGGAGCCTCCTACGAGCAGTACTTC.

The J gene is TRBJ2-1, the V gene TRBV19; D remains ambiguous. V shed 2 bases and J shed 6 bases, with 8 bases lying between them. The CDR3 sequence is 13 residues long. CDR1 and CDR2 from the germline V gene are LNHDA and SQIVND (reference sequence). The CDR3 loop is CASSILEFNEQFF. For the CDR3, the DNA is TGTGCCAGTAGTATACTAGAGTTCAATGAGCAGTTCTTC.

In regard to this clonotype: A junction end diverges from the germline sequence, so it may reflect a read error. The chain recombines TRBV2 with TRBJ2-3, with D possibly TRBD2 on 5 matching bases. The CDR3 has 15 amino acids. Germline-derived CDR1 and CDR2 are SNHLY and FYNNEI. The chain's CDR3 is CASSDRGSSTDTRYF. The CDR3 DNA follows: TGTGCCAGCAGTGACAGAGGTTCTAGCACAGATACGCGGTATTTT.

This clonotype was seen only a few times. V gene TRBV30 combines with J gene TRBJ2-7; D is unclear. The CDR3 totals 11 residues. The ends were cut back, 5 bases at V and 3 bases at J, with 8 bases in the middle. The germline V gene encodes CDR1 GTSNPN and CDR2 SVGIG (reference sequence). CDR3 in amino acids: CAWSQHYEQYF. CDR3 nucleotide sequence: TGTGCCTGGTCACAGCACTACGAGCAGTACTTC.

This clonotype was counted many times. The chain links TRBV12-3 or TRBV12-4 to TRBJ1-2; D gene unclear. V was shortened by 4 bases and J by 2 bases, with 14 bases between the two germline ends. The CDR3 runs to 15 residues. The CDR3 DNA reads TGTGCCAGCAGTTCCCCAGCTGGCACGAACTATGGCTACACCTTC. Translating it yields CASSSPAGTNYGYTF.

This clonotype was recorded at least ten times. The V and J genes are TRBV12-3 or TRBV12-4 and TRBJ2-7; 11 nucleotides agree with TRBD1. The CDR3 length is 14 residues. J gave up 6 bases and V 6 bases, and 7 bases lay outside the gene matches. For the CDR3, the DNA is TGTGCCAGCAGCCGCCCCGGACAGGGGGCCGAGCAGTACTTC. This sequence encodes CASSRPGQGAEQYF.

With respect to this clonotype: A much larger clone lies a single base off, so this may be a read error. The chain joins TRBV9 to TRBJ1-2, with D perhaps matching TRBD1 (5 bases). The V end was cut by 7 bases, the J end by 1 base, with 14 bases between. CDR1 and CDR2 (germline): SGDLS, YYNGEE. CDR3 size: 14 residues. The CDR3 sequence is CASGPSTVNYGYTF. CDR3 in DNA: TGTGCCAGCGGCCCCTCGACAGTTAACTATGGCTACACCTTC.

V usage is TRBV30 and J usage is TRBJ2-5, with 7 positions matching TRBD1. The CDR3 sequence is 15 residues long. The J segment lost 7 bases and the V segment lost 3 bases, leaving 14 bases of the junction unmatched. The germline gives CDR1 GTSNPN, CDR2 SVGIG (reference sequence). DNA for the CDR3: TGTGCCTGGAGGCCCCCGGGACAGCCCGTGACGACCCAGTACTTC. Protein sequence: CAWRPPGQPVTTQYF.

In its sample, this clonotype was seen a few times. This chain links TRBV6-1 with TRBJ2-5, with 7 bases fitting TRBD1. CDR3 length: 13 residues. Germline V gene sequence: CDR1 MNHNS, CDR2 SASEGT. With V trimmed by 5 bases and J by 4 bases, 4 bases remained unmatched. CDR3 sequence: CASSHRDRETQYF. The CDR3 DNA follows: TGTGCCAGCAGTCACCGGGACAGAGAGACCCAGTACTTC.